The clone carrying this T cell receptor beta chain was detected ten times or more. Its specificity is not known. This entry comes from a study of T cell repertoires in cytomegalovirus infection. Across the study: Peptides in the study included HLA-C-restricted and HLA-B-restricted CMV epitopes. Public TCR beta signatures provided an indication of both CMV infection and a matching HLA type.

One entry per CDR3 protein, called by TCRdb with MiXCR from the reads. The sample has approximately 300,000 distinct CDR3 sequences; around 25% are singletons. V lost 4 bases and J lost 5; bases outside the gene matches: 4. The CDR3 totals 14 residues. The TCR was taken from a human donor in good health (CMV status not recorded). Some clones in this sample may be carry-over from other donors' samples. Sequencing was performed on cultured PBMCs, taken from culture after CMV antigen stimulation. The J gene is TRBJ1-1, the V gene TRBV12-3 or TRBV12-4, with 10 positions matching TRBD1. This CDR3 is CASSSVDRGTEAFF. The CDR3 DNA sequence: TGTGCCAGCAGTTCCGTGGACAGGGGGACTGAAGCTTTCTTT.